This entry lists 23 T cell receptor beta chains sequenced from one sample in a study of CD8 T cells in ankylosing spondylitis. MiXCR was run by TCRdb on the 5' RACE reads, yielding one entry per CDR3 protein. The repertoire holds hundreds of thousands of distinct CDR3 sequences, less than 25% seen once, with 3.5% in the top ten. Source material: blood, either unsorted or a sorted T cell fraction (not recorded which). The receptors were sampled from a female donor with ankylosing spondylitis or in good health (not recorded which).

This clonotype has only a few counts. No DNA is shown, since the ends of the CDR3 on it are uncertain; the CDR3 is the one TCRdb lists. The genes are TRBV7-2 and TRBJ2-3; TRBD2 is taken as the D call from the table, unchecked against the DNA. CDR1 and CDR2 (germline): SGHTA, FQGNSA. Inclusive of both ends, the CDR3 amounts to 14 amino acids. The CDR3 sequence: CASILGGQGDTQYF.

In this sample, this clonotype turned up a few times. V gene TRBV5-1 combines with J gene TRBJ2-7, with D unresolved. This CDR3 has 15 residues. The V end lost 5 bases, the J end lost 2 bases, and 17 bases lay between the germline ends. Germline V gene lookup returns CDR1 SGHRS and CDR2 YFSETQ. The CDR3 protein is CASSSDPGSTYEQYF. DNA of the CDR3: TGCGCCAGCAGTTCGGACCCTGGAAGCACCTACGAGCAGTACTTC.

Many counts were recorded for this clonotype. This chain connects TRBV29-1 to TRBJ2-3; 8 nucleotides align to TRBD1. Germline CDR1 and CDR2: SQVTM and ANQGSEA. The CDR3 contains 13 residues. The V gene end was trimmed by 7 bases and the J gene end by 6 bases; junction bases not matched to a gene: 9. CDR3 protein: CSAGQGRSDTQYF. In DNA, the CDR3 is TGCAGCGCCGGACAGGGACGTTCTGATACGCAGTATTTT.

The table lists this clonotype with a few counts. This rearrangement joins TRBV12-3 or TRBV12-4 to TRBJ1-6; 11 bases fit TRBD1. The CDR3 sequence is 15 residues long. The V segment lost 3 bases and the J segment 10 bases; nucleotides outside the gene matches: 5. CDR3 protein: CASSFLGQGASPLHF. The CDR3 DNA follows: TGTGCCAGCAGTTTCTTAGGACAGGGGGCCTCACCCCTCCACTTT.

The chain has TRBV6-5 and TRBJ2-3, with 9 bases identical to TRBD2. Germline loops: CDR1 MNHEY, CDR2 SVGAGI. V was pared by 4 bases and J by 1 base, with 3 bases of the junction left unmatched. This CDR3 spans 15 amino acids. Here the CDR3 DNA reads TGTGCCAGCAGTTCTCGGACTAGCGGCACAGATACGCAGTATTTT. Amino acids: CASSSRTSGTDTQYF.

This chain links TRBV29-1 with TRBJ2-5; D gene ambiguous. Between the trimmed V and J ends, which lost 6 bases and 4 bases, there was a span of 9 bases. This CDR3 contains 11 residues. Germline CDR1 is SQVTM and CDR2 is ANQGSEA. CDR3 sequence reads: CSVVGRETQYF. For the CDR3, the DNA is TGCAGCGTCGTAGGTCGAGAGACCCAGTACTTC.

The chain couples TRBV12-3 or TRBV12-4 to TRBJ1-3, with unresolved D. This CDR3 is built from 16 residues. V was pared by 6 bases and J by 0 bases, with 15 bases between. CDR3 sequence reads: CASSPKTPSSGNTIYF. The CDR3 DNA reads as TGTGCCAGCAGCCCTAAGACACCATCCTCTGGAAACACCATATATTTT.

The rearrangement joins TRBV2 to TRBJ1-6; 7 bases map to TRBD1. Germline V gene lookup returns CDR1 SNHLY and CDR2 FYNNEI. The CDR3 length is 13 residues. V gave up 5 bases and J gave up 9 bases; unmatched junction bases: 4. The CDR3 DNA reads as TGTGCCAGCAGTCGACAGGGTGGTTCACCCCTCCACTTT. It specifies CASSRQGGSPLHF.

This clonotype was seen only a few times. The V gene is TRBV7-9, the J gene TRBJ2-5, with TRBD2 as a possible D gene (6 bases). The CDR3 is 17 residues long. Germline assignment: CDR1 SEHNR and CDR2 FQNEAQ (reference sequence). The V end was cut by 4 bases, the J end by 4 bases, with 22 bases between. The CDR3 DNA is TGTGCCAGCAGCTCCCCTTTCCCTATCATTAGCGGAGAGACCCAGTACTTC. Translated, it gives CASSSPFPIISGETQYF.

The CDR3 nucleotides read TGTGCCAGCAGCACTAGCGGATCGGGGGGAGAGCAGTACTTC. Amino acids: CASSTSGSGGEQYF. This chain joins TRBV7-9 and TRBJ2-7; 8 nucleotides line up with TRBD2. V trimming: 5 bases; J trimming: 7 bases; junction bases outside the gene matches: 10. The CDR3 spans 14 residues. Germline-derived CDR1 and CDR2 are SEHNR and FQNEAQ (reference sequence).

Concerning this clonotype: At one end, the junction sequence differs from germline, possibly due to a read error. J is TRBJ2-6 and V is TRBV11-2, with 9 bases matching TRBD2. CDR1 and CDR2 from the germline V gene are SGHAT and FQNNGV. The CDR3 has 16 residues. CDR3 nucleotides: TGTGCCAGCAGCTTTGGGGGCGCGGGGGGGGCCAACGTGCTGACTTTC. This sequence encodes CASSFGGAGGANVLTF.

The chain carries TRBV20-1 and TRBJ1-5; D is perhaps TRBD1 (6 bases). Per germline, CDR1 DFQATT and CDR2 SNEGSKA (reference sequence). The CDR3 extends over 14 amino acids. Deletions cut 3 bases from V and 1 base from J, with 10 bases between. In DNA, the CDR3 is TGCAGTGCTAGCTGGGGGCGGAGCAATCAGCCCCAGCATTTT. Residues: CSASWGRSNQPQHF.

CDR3 DNA sequence: TGTGCCAGCAGTTTTCGGCGACTTATGGAGGGCACTGAAGCTTTCTTT. Residues: CASSFRRLMEGTEAFF. The rearrangement uses TRBV12-3 or TRBV12-4 and TRBJ1-1; D uncertain. CDR3 length equals 16 residues. Trimming took 3 bases from V and 4 from J, leaving 18 bases between them.

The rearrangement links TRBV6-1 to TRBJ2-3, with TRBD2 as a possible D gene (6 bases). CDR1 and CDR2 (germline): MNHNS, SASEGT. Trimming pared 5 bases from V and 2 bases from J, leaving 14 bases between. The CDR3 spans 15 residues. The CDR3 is CASSRPGLPTDTQYF. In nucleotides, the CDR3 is TGTGCCAGCAGTCGACCGGGACTTCCCACAGATACGCAGTATTTT.

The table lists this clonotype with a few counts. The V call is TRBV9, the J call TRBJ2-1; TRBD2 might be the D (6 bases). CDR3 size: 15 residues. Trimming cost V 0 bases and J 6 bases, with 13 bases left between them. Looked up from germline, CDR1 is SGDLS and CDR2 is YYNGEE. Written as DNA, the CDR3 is TGTGCCAGCAGCGTAGCTGGCGGGAAGACCAATGAGCAGTTCTTC. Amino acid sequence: CASSVAGGKTNEQFF.

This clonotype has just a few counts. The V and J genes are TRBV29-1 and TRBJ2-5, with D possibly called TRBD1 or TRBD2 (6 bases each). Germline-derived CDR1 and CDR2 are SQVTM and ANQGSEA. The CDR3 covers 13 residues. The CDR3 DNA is TGCAGTTGGGGGCGGGGCGGGCCGGAGACCCAGTACTTC. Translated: CSWGRGGPETQYF.

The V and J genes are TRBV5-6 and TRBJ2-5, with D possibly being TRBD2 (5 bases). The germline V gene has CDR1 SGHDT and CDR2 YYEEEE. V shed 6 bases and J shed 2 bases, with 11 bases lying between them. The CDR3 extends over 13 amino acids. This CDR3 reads CASTRPGQETQYF. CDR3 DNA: TGTGCCAGCACCCGCCCGGGGCAAGAGACCCAGTACTTC.

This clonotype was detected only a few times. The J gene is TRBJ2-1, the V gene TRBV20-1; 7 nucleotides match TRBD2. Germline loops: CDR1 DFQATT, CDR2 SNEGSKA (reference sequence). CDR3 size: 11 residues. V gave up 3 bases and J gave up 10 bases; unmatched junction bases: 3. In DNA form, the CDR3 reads TGCAGTGCTAGGGAAGCGGGGGAGCAGTTCTTC. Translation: CSAREAGEQFF.

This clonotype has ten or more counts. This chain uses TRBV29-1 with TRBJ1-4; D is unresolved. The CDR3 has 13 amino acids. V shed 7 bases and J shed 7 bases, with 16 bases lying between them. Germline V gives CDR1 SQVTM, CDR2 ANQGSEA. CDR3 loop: CSGLTRGSEKLFF. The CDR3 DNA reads TGCAGCGGCCTGACAAGAGGCTCTGAAAAACTGTTTTTT.

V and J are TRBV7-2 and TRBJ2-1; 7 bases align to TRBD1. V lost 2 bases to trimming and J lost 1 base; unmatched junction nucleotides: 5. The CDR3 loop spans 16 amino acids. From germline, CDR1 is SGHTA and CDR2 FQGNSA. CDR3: CASSLLGGRSYNEQFF. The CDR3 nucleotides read TGTGCCAGCAGCTTATTAGGGGGCAGGTCCTACAATGAGCAGTTCTTC.

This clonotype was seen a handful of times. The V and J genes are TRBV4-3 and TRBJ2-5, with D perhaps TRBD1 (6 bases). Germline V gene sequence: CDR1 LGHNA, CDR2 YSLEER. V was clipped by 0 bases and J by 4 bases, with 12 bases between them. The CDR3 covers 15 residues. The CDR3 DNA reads TGCGCCAGCAGCCAAGATCATCACAGGGCAGAGACCCAGTACTTC. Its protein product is CASSQDHHRAETQYF.

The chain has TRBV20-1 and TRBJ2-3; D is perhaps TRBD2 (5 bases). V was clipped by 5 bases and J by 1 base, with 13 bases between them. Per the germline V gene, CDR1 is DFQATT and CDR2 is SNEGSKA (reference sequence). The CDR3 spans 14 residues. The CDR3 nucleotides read TGCAGTGCTCAGGTTGGGCGGGGCACAGATACGCAGTATTTT. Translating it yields CSAQVGRGTDTQYF.

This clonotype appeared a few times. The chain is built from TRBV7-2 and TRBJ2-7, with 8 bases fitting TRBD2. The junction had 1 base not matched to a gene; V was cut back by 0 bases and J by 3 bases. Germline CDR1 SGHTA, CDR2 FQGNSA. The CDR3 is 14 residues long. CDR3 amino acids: CASSLAAGVYEQYF. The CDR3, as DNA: TGTGCCAGCAGCTTAGCAGCGGGAGTCTACGAGCAGTACTTC.